The T cell receptor beta chain described here comes from a study of tissue T cells after allogeneic stem cell transplantation. Broader study findings: TCR repertoires tracked anatomic similarity, regardless of disease or transplant status.

Time point of the sample: mouse harvest day 14 after allogeneic transplant. Each mouse received 10^7 T-cell-depleted marrow cells plus 10^6 splenic CD5+ T cells by tail vein. Sequencing was performed with immunoSEQ multiplex PCR; in TCRdb, only in-frame clones are kept and a portion is missing. This sample has 2,500 to 3,500 clones, with 40% to 50% found just once. By share, this clone counts as large. What it binds is unknown. Mouse names are used for the genes. The CDR3 is cut off 1 residue early in the read; its end comes from the germline J gene. Germline V gene data show CDR1 as SGHND and CDR2 as FRSKSL. There are 16 residues in the CDR3. J lost 3 bases, V lost 1 base, and 4 bases had no gene match.

The chain couples TRBV15 to TRBJ2-1, with 9 bases identical to TRBD2. The clonotype was recovered from a female BALB/c mouse given C57BL/6 T cells with graft-versus-host disease after an allogeneic hematopoietic cell transplant. Sequencing used gut tissue. The covered CDR3 bases are TGTGCCAGCAGTTTAGAAGCTGGGGGGGTCTATGCTGAGCAGTTC. Protein product: CASSLEAGGVYAEQF. The full CDR3 reads CASSLEAGGVYAEQFF.